One T cell receptor (beta chain) is described in this entry. Its antigen is undetermined. The data were obtained in a study of immune characteristics of hereditary and idiopathic chronic pancreatitis. Overall study results and limits: No patients had chronic pancreatitis due to alcohol use. Controls had less diverse, more clonal TCRbeta repertoires than both pancreatitis groups.

The table came from immunoSEQ multiplex PCR; TCRdb's copy has only in-frame clones and leaves some out. Of around 950 clones in the sample, about 71% were seen once. Chronic pancreatitis tissue was collected during total pancreatectomy with islet autotransplantation. V was trimmed by 2 bases and J by 8 bases, leaving 15 bases between them. Germline V gene sequence: CDR1 SGHVS, CDR2 FQNEAQ. The CDR3 loop spans 15 amino acids. Sequencing was carried out using pancreas tissue with idiopathic chronic pancreatitis. The genes are TRBV7-8 and TRBJ1-4; D may be TRBD1 (5 bases). This clonotype was obtained from a human donor with chronic pancreatitis. In nucleotides, the CDR3 is TGTGCCAGCAGCTTAACTTCCAGGGACCAGGAAAAACTGTTTTTT. Amino acid sequence: CASSLTSRDQEKLFF.